This T cell receptor (beta chain) was identified in a study of CD8+CD57+ T cells in acquired aplastic anemia. The template for TCR beta VDJ and CDR3 sequence profiling was genomic DNA. TCRdb re-derived calls from the reads in MiXCR, one entry per CDR3 protein. The table includes approximately 160,000 distinct CDR3 sequences, about 45% detected once. Germline assignment: CDR1 ENHRY and CDR2 SYGVKD. The CDR3 length is 12 residues. Selection for sequencing was limited to patients who had shown CD8+CD57+ cell expansion by flow cytometry. This clonotype was recorded a few times. As the CDR3 is not closed by the conserved phenylalanine or tryptophan, this likely results from a read error.

This rearrangement joins TRBV10-3 to TRBJ2-7, with D uncertain. Sequencing was done on a sample of sorted CD4+, CD8+, or CD8+CD57+ T cells (not recorded which) from PBMCs. This receptor was obtained from a human donor with aplastic anemia. Here the CDR3 DNA reads TGTGCCGTCAGTCCGGCGACCTACGAGCAGTACTAC. The encoded protein is CAVSPATYEQYY.